This T cell receptor (beta chain) was retrieved from a study of blood T cell repertoires in COVID-19. Study-level background: Italy, Spain and the United States were the sources of the convalescent and acute COVID-19 samples. From T cells, B-cell-depleted T cells, or PBMCs came the material, which was cDNA or gDNA.

Methods used by the authors: Counts of nucleated cells, estimated from reference gene primer amplification, were obtained. TCRdb's copy holds only in-frame clones and misses some; the assay was immunoSEQ multiplex PCR. V and J calls and clone size are copied from that table; D and trimming were computed from the DNA. The sample lists fewer than 350,000 clones; about four fifths were seen once. The V gene lost 2 bases and the J gene lost 2 bases, with 7 bases spanning the gap. From germline, CDR1 is MNHEY and CDR2 SVGEGT. The CDR3 totals 14 residues. Specimen: peripheral blood. The receptor's source is a woman between 55 and 75 years old with active or convalescent COVID-19. The rearrangement joins TRBV6-2 or TRBV6-3 to TRBJ1-5, with D hard to call. CDR3 nucleotide sequence: TGTGCCAGCAGTTACAACGGAGGCAATCAGCCCCAGCATTTT. Amino acids: CASSYNGGNQPQHF.